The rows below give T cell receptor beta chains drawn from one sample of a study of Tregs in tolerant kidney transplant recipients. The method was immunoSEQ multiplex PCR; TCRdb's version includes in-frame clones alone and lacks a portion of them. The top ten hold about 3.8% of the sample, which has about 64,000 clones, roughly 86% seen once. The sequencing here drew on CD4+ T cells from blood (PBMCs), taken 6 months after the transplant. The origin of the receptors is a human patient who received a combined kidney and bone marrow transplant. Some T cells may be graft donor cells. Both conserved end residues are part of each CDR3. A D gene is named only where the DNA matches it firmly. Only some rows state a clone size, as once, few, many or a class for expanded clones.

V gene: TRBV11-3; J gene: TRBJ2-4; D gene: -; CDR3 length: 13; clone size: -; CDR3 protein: CASSFGFLGIQYF; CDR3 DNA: TGTGCCAGCAGCTTCGGGTTCCTGGGCATTCAGTACTTC
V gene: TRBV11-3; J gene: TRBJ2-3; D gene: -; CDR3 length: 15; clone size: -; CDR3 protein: CASSLIGGDTDTQYF; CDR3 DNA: TGTGCCAGCAGCTTAATCGGGGGAGACACAGATACGCAGTATTTT
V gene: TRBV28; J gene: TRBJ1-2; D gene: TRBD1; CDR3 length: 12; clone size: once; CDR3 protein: CAAYEGAGGYTF; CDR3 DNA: TGTGCCGCTTATGAGGGGGCGGGTGGCTACACCTTC
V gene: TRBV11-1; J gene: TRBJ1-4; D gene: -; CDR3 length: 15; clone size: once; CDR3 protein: CASSLAPTVDEKLFF; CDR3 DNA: TGTGCCAGCAGCCTCGCCCCCACAGTTGATGAAAAACTGTTTTTT
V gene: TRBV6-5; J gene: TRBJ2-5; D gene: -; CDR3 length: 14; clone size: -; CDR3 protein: CASSRGTAQETQYF; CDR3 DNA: TGTGCCAGCAGTCGAGGGACTGCACAAGAGACCCAGTACTTC
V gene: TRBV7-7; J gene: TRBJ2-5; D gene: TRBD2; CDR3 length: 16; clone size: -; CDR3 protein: CASSSSTSGVGETQYF; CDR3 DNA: TGTGCCAGCAGCTCTTCGACTAGCGGGGTAGGGGAGACCCAGTACTTC
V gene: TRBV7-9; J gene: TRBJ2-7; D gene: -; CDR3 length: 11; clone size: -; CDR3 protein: CASSLSREQYF; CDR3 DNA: TGTGCCAGCAGCTTGTCTCGCGAGCAGTACTTC
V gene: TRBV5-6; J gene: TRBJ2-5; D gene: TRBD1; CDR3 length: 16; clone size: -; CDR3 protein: CASSAGTGVPLETQYF; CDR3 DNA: TGTGCCAGCAGCGCGGGGACAGGGGTACCTTTAGAGACCCAGTACTTC
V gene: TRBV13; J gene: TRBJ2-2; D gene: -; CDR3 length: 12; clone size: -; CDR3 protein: CASRRRTGELFF; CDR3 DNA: TGTGCCAGCAGGCGGAGAACCGGGGAGCTGTTTTTT
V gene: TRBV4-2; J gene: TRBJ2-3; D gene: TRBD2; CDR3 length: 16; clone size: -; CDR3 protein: CASSPRLAGGTDTQYF; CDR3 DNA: TGTGCCAGCAGCCCAAGACTAGCGGGAGGCACAGATACGCAGTATTTT
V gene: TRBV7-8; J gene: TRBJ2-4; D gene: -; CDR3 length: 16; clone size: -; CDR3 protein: CASSSGGGLGVDIQYF; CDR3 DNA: TGTGCCAGCAGCTCAGGAGGGGGCCTCGGGGTTGACATTCAGTACTTC
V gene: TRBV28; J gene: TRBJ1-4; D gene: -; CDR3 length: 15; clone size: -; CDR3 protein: CASQVPAGINEKLFF; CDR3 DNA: TGTGCCAGCCAGGTCCCGGCCGGGATTAATGAAAAACTGTTTTTT
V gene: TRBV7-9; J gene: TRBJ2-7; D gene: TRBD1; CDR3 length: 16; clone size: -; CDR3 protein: CASSSLPGTGSYEQYF; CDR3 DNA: TGTGCCAGCAGCTCTCTCCCCGGGACAGGGTCCTACGAGCAGTACTTC
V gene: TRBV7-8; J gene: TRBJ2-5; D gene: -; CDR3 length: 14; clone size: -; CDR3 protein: CASSLVFGQETQYF; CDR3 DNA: TGTGCCAGCAGCTTAGTCTTCGGCCAAGAGACCCAGTACTTC
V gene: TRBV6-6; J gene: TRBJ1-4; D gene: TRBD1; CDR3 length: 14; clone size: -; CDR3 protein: CASAWDSNNEKLFF; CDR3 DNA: TGTGCCAGCGCCTGGGACAGCAATAATGAAAAACTGTTTTTT
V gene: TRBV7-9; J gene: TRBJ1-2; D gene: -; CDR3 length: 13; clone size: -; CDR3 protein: CASSLIRGQGYTF; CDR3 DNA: TGTGCCAGCAGCTTAATCAGGGGTCAAGGCTACACCTTC
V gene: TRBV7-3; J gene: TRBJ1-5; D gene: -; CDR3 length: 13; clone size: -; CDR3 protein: CASSSGPQGPQHF; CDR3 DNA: TGTGCCAGCAGCTCCGGGCCTCAGGGGCCCCAGCATTTT
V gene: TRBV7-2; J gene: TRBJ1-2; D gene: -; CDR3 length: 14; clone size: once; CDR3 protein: CASSREGSNYGYTF; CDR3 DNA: TGTGCCAGCAGCCGAGAGGGATCTAACTATGGCTACACCTTC
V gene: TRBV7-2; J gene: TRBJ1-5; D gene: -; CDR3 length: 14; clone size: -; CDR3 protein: CASSLEAANQPQHF; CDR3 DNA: TGTGCCAGCAGCCTAGAAGCAGCGAATCAGCCCCAGCATTTT
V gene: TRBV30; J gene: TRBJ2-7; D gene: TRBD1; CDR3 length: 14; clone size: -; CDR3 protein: CAWSHGQAYYEQYF; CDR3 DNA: TGTGCCTGGAGCCATGGACAGGCCTACTACGAGCAGTACTTC
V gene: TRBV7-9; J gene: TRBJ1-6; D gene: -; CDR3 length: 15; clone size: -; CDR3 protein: CASSFGTNYNSPLHF; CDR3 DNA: TGTGCCAGCAGCTTCGGGACAAATTATAATTCACCCCTCCACTTT
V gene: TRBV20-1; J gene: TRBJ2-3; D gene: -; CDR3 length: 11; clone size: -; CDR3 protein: CSAPRGYTQYF; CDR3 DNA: TGCAGTGCACCCCGGGGGTATACGCAGTATTTT
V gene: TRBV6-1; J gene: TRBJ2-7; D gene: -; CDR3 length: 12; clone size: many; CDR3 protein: CASQGWAYEQYF; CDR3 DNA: TGTGCCAGCCAGGGGTGGGCCTACGAGCAGTACTTC
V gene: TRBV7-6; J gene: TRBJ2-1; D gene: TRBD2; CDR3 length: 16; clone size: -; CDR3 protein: CASSLLRGGRGHEQFF; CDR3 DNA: TGTGCCAGCAGCTTATTGAGGGGCGGGAGGGGCCATGAGCAGTTCTTC
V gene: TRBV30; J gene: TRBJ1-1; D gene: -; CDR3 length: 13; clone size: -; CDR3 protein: CAWSLGGNTEAFF; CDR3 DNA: TGTGCCTGGAGTCTAGGGGGGAACACTGAAGCTTTCTTT
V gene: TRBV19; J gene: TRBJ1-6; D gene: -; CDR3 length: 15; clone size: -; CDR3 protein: CASSIGGTLNSPLHF; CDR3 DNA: TGTGCCAGTAGTATCGGAGGGACCCTTAATTCACCCCTCCACTTT
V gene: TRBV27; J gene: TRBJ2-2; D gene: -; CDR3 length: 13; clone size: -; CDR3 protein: CASRIQGVGELFF; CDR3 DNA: TGTGCCAGCAGGATACAGGGTGTCGGGGAGCTGTTTTTT
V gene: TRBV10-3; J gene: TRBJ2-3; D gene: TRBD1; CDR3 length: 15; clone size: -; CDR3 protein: CAISQLQGSTDTQYF; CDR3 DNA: TGTGCCATCAGTCAGTTACAGGGGAGCACAGATACGCAGTATTTT
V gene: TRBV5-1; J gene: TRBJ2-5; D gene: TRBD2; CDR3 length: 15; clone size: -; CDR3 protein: CASTPMSGDQETQYF; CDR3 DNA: TGCGCCAGCACCCCCATGAGCGGGGATCAAGAGACCCAGTACTTC
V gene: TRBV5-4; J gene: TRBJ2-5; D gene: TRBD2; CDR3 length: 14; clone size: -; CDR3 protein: CASSRLADQETQYF; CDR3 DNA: TGTGCCAGCAGCCGACTAGCGGATCAAGAGACCCAGTACTTC
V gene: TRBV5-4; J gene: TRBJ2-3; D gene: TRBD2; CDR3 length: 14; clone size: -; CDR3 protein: CASSLGRGTDTQYF; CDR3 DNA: TGTGCCAGCAGCTTGGGGCGGGGGACAGATACGCAGTATTTT
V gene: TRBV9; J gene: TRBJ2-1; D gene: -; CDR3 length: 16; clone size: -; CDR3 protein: CASSGRIVGAYNEQFF; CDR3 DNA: TGTGCCAGCAGCGGCCGTATCGTGGGGGCTTACAATGAGCAGTTCTTC
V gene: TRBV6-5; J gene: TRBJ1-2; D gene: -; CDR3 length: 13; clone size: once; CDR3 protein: CASSYPPGGGYTF; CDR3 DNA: TGTGCCAGCAGTTACCCACCCGGTGGTGGCTACACCTTC
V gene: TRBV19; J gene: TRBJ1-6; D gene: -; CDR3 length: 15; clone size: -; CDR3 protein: CASSQERAYNSPLHF; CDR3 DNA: TGTGCCAGTAGTCAAGAGCGAGCCTATAATTCACCCCTCCACTTT
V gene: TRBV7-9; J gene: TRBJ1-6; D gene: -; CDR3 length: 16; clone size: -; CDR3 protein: CASRPGVRGLNSPLHF; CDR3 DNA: TGTGCCAGCAGGCCTGGGGTTAGGGGCTTGAATTCACCCCTCCACTTT
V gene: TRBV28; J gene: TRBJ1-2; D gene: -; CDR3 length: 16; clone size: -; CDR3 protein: CASSSIHGRAFEGYTF; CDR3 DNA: TGTGCCAGCAGTTCCATACACGGGCGGGCTTTTGAGGGCTACACCTTC
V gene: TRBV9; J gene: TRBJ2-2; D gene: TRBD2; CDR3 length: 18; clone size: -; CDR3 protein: CASSGRLAGGPNTGELFF; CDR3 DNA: TGTGCCAGCAGCGGAAGACTAGCGGGAGGGCCGAACACCGGGGAGCTGTTTTTT
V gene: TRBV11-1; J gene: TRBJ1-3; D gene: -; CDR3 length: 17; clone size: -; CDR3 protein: CASSSHGAILPGNTIYF; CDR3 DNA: TGTGCCAGCAGCTCTCATGGGGCCATCCTGCCTGGAAACACCATATATTTT
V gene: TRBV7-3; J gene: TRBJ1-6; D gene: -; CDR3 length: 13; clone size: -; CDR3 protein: CASSYEGDSPLHF; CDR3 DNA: TGTGCCAGCAGCTACGAAGGGGATTCACCCCTCCACTTT
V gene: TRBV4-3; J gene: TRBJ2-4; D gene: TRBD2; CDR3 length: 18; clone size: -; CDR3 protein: CASSQDLAGGRTKNIQYF; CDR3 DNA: TGCGCCAGCAGCCAAGATCTAGCGGGAGGGCGGACCAAAAACATTCAGTACTTC
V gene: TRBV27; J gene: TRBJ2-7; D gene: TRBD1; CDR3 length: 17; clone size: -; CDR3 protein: CASSLWVKWTGVNEQYF; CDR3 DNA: TGTGCCAGCAGTTTATGGGTAAAGTGGACAGGGGTGAATGAGCAGTACTTC
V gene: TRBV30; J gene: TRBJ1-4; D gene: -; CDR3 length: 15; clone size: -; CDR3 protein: CAWSVRRATNEKLFF; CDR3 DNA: TGTGCCTGGAGTGTGCGGCGGGCAACTAATGAAAAACTGTTTTTT
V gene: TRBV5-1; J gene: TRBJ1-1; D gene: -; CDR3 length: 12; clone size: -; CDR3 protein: CASSYMNTEAFF; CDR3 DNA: TGCGCCAGCAGCTATATGAACACTGAAGCTTTCTTT
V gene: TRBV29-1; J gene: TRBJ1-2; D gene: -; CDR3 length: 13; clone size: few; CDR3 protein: CSTSTDTNYGYTF; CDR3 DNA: TGCAGCACTTCGACAGACACTAACTATGGCTACACCTTC
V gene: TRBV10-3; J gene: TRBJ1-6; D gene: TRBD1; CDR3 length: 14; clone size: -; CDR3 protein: CAISGDRENSPLHF; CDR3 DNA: TGTGCCATCAGTGGGGACAGGGAAAATTCACCCCTCCACTTT
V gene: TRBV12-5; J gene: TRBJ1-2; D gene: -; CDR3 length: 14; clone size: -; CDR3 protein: CASGLATGLRGYTF; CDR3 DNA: TGTGCTAGTGGTTTGGCAACAGGTTTGCGGGGCTACACCTTC
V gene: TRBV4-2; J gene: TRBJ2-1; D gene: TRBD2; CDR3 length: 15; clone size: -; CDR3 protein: CASGPGTRILGEQFF; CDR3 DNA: TGTGCCAGCGGGCCCGGGACTAGAATCCTAGGTGAGCAGTTCTTC
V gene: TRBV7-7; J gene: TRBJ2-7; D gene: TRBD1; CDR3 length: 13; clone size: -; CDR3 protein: CATPGQGRYEQYF; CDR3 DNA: TGTGCCACCCCGGGACAGGGGCGCTACGAGCAGTACTTC
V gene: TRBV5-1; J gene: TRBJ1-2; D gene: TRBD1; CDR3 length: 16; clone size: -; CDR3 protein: CASSLDSYRGNYGYTF; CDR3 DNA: TGCGCCAGCAGCTTGGATTCTTACAGGGGTAACTATGGCTACACCTTC